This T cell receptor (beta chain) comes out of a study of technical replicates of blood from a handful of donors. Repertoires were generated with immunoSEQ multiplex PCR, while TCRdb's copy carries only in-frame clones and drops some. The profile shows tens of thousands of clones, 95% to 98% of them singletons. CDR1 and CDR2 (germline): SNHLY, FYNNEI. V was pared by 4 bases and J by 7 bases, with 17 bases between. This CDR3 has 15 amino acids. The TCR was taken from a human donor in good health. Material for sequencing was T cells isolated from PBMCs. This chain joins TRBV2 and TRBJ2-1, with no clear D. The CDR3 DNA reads TGTGCCAGCAGTGTTTGGATAGCTTTTAGGAATGAGCAGTTCTTC. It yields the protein CASSVWIAFRNEQFF.